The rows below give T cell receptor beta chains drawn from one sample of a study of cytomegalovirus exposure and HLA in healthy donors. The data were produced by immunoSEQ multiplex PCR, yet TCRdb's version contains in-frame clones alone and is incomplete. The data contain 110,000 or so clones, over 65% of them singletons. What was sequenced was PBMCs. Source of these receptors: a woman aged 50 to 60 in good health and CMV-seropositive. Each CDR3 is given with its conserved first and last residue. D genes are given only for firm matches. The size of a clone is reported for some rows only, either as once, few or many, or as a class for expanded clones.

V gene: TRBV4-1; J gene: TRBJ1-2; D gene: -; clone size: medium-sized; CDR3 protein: CASSQDTGINYGYTF; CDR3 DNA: TGCGCCAGCAGCCAAGATACAGGGATTAACTATGGCTACACCTTC
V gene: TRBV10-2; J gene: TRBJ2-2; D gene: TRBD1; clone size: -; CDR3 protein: CASRSGGTGELFF; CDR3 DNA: TGCGCCAGCAGATCAGGGGGCACCGGGGAGCTGTTTTTT
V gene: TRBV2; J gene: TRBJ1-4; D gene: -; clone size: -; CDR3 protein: CASSEREIATNEKLFF; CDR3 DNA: TGTGCCAGCAGTGAAAGGGAGATAGCAACTAATGAAAAACTGTTTTTT
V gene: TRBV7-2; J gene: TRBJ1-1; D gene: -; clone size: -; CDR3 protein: CASSPMRVSEAFF; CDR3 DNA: TGTGCCAGCAGCCCGATGAGAGTCTCTGAAGCTTTCTTT
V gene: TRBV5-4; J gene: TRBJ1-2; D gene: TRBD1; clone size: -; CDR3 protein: CASSFPGTGGDYGYTF; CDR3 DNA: TGTGCCAGCAGCTTTCCCGGGACAGGGGGTGACTATGGCTACACCTTC
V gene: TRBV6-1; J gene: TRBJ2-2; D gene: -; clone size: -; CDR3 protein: CASRANTGELFF; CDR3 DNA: TGTGCCAGCAGGGCCAACACCGGGGAGCTGTTTTTT
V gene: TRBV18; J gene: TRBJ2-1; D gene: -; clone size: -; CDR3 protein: CASSPGIYNEQFF; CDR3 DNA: TGTGCCAGCTCGCCCGGGATCTACAATGAGCAGTTCTTC
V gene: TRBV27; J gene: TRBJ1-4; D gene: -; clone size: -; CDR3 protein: CASRLNRDANEKLFF; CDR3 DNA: TGTGCCAGCAGATTAAACAGGGATGCTAATGAAAAACTGTTTTTT
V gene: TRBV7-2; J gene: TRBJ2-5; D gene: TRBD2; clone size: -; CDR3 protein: CASSSSGGVQETQYF; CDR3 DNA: TGTGCCAGCAGTTCCAGCGGGGGGGTGCAAGAGACCCAGTACTTC
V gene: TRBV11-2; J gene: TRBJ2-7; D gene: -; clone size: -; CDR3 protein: CASSLDQGGQYF; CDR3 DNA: TGTGCCAGCAGCTTAGACCAGGGTGGGCAGTACTTC
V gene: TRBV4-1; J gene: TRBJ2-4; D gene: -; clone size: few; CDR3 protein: CASSQGGLAKNIQYF; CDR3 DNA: TGCGCCAGCAGCCAAGGGGGACTAGCCAAAAACATTCAGTACTTC
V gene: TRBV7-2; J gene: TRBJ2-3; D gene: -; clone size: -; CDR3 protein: CASTRGGPSTDTQYF; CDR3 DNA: TGTGCCAGCACCCGAGGAGGCCCTAGCACAGATACGCAGTATTTT
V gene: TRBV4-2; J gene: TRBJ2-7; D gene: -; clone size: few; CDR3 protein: CASSLLTQGDYEQYF; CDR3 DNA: TGTGCCAGCAGCCTACTCACACAGGGCGACTACGAGCAGTACTTC
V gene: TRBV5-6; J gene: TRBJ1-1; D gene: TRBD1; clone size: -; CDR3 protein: CASSLEGALGMNTEAFF; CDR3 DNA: TGTGCCAGCAGCTTGGAGGGGGCATTAGGGATGAACACTGAAGCTTTCTTT
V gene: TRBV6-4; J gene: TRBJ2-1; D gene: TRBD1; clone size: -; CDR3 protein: CASSDEGQLNEQFF; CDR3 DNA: TGTGCCAGCAGTGATGAGGGACAGCTCAATGAGCAGTTCTTC
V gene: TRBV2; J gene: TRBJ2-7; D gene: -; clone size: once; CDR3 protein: CASNLDSRASLEQYF; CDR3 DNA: TGTGCCAGCAACCTGGACTCAAGGGCCTCTCTCGAGCAGTACTTC
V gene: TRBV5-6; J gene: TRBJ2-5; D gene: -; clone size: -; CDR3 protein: CASSLGKQETQYF; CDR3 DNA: TGTGCCAGCAGCCTCGGGAAACAAGAGACCCAGTACTTC
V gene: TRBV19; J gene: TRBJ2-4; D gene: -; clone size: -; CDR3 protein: CASTVGAGKNIQYF; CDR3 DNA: TGTGCCAGTACCGTAGGGGCAGGGAAAAACATTCAGTACTTC
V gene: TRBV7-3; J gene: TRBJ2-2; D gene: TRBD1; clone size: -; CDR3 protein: CASSAQGGSGELFF; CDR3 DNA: TGTGCCAGCAGTGCACAAGGGGGCTCCGGGGAGCTGTTTTTT
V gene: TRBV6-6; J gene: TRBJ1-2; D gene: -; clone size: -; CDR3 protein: CASSDRTHPGYTF; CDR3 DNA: TGTGCCAGCAGTGACAGGACCCACCCCGGCTACACCTTC
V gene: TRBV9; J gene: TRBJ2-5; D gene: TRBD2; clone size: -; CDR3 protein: CASSVVAGGEETQYF; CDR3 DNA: TGTGCCAGCAGCGTAGTGGCGGGAGGGGAAGAGACCCAGTACTTC
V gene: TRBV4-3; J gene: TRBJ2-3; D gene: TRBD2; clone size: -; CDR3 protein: CASSQDQRAGAPDTQYF; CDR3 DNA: TGCGCCAGCAGCCAAGATCAACGAGCGGGAGCCCCAGATACGCAGTATTTT
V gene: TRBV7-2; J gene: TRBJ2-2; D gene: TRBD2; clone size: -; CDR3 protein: CASSGGLAGGGGELFF; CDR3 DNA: TGTGCCAGCAGCGGAGGACTAGCGGGGGGTGGCGGGGAGCTGTTTTTT
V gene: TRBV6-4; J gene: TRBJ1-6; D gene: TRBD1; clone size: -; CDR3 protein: CASQVAQGANSPLHF; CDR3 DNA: TGTGCCAGCCAAGTCGCTCAGGGGGCAAATTCACCCCTCCACTTT
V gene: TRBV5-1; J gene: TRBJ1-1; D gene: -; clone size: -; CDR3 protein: CASSLVAPGRSTEAFF; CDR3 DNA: TGCGCCAGCAGCTTGGTGGCCCCCGGTAGGAGCACTGAAGCTTTCTTT
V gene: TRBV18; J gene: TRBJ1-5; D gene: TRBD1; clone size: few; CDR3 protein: CASSPQRQGNQPQHF; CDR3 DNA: TGTGCCAGCTCACCACAAAGACAGGGGAATCAGCCCCAGCATTTT
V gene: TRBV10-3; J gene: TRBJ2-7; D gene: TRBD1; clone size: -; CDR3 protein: CAISESGMRGRGVYEQYF; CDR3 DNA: TGTGCCATCAGTGAGTCGGGTATGAGGGGGCGCGGTGTTTACGAGCAGTACTTC
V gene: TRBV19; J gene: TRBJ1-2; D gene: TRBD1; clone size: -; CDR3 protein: CASSLRDRGGVNYGYTF; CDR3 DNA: TGTGCCAGTAGCCTCCGGGACAGGGGGGGAGTTAACTATGGCTACACCTTC
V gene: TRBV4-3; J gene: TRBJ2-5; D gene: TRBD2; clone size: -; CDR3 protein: CASSPWTSGGFKTQYF; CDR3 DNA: TGCGCCAGCAGCCCGTGGACTAGCGGGGGGTTTAAGACCCAGTACTTC
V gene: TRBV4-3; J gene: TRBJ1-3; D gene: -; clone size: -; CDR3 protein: CASSQEQGIGNTIYF; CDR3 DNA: TGCGCCAGCAGCCAAGAGCAGGGGATAGGAAACACCATATATTTT
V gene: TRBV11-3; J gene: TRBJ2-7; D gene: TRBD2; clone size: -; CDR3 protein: CASSPSGSYEQYF; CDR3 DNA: TGTGCCAGCAGCCCGAGCGGGAGCTACGAGCAGTACTTC
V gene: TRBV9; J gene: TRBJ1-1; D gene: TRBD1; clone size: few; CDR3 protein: CASSPRQGANTEAFF; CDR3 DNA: TGTGCCAGCAGCCCTAGACAGGGGGCGAACACTGAAGCTTTCTTT
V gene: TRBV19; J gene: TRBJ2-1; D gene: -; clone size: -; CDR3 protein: CASSTLDRRTYNEQFF; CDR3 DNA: TGTGCCAGTAGTACTCTAGACAGAAGGACCTACAATGAGCAGTTCTTC
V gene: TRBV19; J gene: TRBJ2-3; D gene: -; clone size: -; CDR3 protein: CASSLSATSTDTQYF; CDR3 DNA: TGTGCCAGTAGTTTGTCTGCCACTAGCACAGATACGCAGTATTTT
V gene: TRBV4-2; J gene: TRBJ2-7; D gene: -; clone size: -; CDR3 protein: CASSQDSGVEQYF; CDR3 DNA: TGTGCCAGCAGCCAAGATTCCGGGGTCGAGCAGTACTTC
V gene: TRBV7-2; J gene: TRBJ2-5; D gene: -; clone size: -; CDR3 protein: CASEGERLEETQYF; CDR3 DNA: TGTGCCAGCGAGGGGGAGAGATTAGAAGAGACCCAGTACTTC
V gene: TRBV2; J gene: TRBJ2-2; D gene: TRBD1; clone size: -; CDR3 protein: CASSRQGDGGELFF; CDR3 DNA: TGTGCCAGCAGTCGACAGGGGGACGGCGGGGAGCTGTTTTTT